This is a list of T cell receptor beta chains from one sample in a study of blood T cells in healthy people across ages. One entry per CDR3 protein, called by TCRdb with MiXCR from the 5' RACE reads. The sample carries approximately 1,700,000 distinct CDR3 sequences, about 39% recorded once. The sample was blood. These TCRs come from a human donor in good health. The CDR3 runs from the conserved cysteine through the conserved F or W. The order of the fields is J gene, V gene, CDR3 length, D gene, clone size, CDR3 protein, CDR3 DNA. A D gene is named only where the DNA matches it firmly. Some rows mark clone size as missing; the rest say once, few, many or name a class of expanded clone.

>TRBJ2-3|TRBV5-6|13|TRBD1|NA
CASSSMDRGAQYF
TGTGCCAGCAGCTCAATGGACAGGGGTGCGCAGTATTTT
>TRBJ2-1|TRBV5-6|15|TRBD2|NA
CASSLWSSGGNEQFF
TGTGCCAGCAGCTTGTGGTCTAGCGGGGGCAATGAGCAGTTCTTC
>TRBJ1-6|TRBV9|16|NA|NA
CASSVAGGRSYSPLHF
TGTGCCAGCAGCGTAGCGGGGGGGCGGTCGTATTCACCCCTCCACTTT
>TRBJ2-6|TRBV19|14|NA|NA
CASTRYSGANVLTF
TGTGCCAGTACCCGTTACTCTGGGGCCAACGTCCTGACTTTC
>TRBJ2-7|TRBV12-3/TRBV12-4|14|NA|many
CASSLDDRIDEQYF
TGTGCCAGCAGTCTGGACGACAGGATCGACGAGCAGTACTTC
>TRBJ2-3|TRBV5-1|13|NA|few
CASSPYLRDTQYF
TGCGCCAGCAGCCCGTATTTGAGAGATACGCAGTATTTT
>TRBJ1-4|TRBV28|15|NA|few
CASSLPGDTNEKLFF
TGTGCCAGCAGCCTTCCAGGAGACACTAATGAAAAACTGTTTTTT
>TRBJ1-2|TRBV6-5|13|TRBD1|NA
CASRGQETYGYTF
TGTGCCAGCAGGGGACAGGAAACTTATGGCTACACCTTC
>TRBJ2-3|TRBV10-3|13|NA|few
CAISSQGLDTQYF
TGTGCCATCAGTAGCCAGGGTCTAGATACGCAGTATTTT
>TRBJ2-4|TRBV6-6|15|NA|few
CASSYSGRSGNIQYF
TGTGCCAGCAGTTACTCCGGGCGTTCGGGCAACATTCAGTACTTC
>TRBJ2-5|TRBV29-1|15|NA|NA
CSVEEERTVQETQYF
TGCAGCGTTGAAGAGGAGCGGACCGTACAAGAGACCCAGTACTTC
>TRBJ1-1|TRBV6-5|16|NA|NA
CASSSQRDASNTEAFF
TGTGCCAGCAGCTCCCAAAGGGATGCATCGAACACTGAAGCTTTCTTT